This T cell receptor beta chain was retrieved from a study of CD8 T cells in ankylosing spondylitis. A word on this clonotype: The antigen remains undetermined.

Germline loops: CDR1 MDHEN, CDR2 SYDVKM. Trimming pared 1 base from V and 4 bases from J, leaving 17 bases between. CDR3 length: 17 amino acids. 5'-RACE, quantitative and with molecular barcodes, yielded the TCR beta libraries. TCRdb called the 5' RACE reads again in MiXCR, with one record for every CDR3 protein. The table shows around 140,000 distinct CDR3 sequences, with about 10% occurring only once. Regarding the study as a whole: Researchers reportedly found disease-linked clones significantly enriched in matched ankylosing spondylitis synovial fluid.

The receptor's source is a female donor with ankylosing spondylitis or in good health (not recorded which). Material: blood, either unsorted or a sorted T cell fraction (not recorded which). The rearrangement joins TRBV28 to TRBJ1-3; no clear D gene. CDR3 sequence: CASSLFSRGLRGNTIYF. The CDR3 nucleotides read TGTGCCAGCAGTTTATTTTCTCGGGGATTGCGAGGAAACACCATATATTTT.